The 17 T cell receptor beta chains listed next were all sequenced from one sample in a study of cytomegalovirus exposure and HLA in healthy donors (dated by TCRdb to the late 2010s). Libraries were built with the immunoSEQ multiplex PCR assay. A mixture of 60 forward primers for TCR Vbeta segments and 13 reverse primers for TCR Jbeta segments was used in the multiplex PCR. Not all clones reach the TCRdb copy of this immuneACCESS table, which keeps in-frame sequences only. Checked studies attribute under half of the gap to unresolved V genes and leave the rest unexplained. The sample yields about 82,000 clones; around 85% were counted once. The ten largest clonotypes hold around 15% of the sample. Sequenced: PBMCs. The receptor set was obtained from a human donor in good health.

This chain uses TRBV6-5 with TRBJ1-1; TRBD1 matches at 8 bases. V was pared by 4 bases and J by 6 bases, with 1 base of the junction left unmatched. Germline lookup yields CDR1 MNHEY and CDR2 SVGAGI. The CDR3 runs 12 residues. The CDR3 spells CASSSTGAEAFF. The CDR3 DNA sequence: TGTGCCAGCAGTTCGACAGGGGCTGAAGCTTTCTTT.

CDR3 nucleotides: TGTGCCAGCAGGAAGACAGGGAATACAGATACGCAGTATTTT. This codes for CASRKTGNTDTQYF. The chain uses TRBV11-2 and TRBJ2-3, with 7 nucleotides matching TRBD1. Germline V lookup: CDR1 SGHAT, CDR2 FQNNGV. V shed 6 bases, J shed 3 bases, and the junction held 6 bases outside the gene matches. The CDR3 is 14 amino acids.

The rearrangement joins TRBV5-1 to TRBJ2-3; possible D gene TRBD2, 6 bases. This CDR3 contains 14 residues. Germline V gene data show CDR1 as SGHRS and CDR2 as YFSETQ. Trimming cost V 0 bases and J 3 bases, with 8 bases left between them. CDR3 region: CASSLGLATDTQYF. The CDR3 DNA reads as TGCGCCAGCAGCTTGGGGCTAGCGACAGATACGCAGTATTTT.

The chain has TRBV4-1 and TRBJ2-7; 10 bases line up with TRBD1. Germline trimming cut 0 bases from V and 2 bases from J; bases unmatched to any gene: 7. The CDR3 is made up of 17 amino acids. Germline V gene lookup returns CDR1 MGHRA and CDR2 YSYEKL. Here the CDR3 reads CASSQEDWDRGTYEQYF. The DNA for the CDR3 is TGCGCCAGCAGCCAAGAGGATTGGGACAGGGGCACCTACGAGCAGTACTTC.

This chain joins TRBV4-3 and TRBJ1-1; 8 bases fit TRBD1. Looked up from germline, CDR1 is LGHNA and CDR2 is YSLEER. The CDR3 sequence is 13 residues long. V lost 3 bases to trimming and J lost 5 bases; unmatched junction nucleotides: 2. The CDR3 DNA reads as TGCGCCAGCAGCCACAGGACAGGGACTGAAGCTTTCTTT. Translated, it gives CASSHRTGTEAFF.

CDR3 in DNA: TGCGCCAGCAGCCGTCCCGATACCCTCGGGACTGAAGCTTTCTTT. It encodes CASSRPDTLGTEAFF. This rearrangement joins TRBV4-1 to TRBJ1-1; D ambiguous. V lost 4 bases, J lost 5 bases, and 17 bases lay in between. Per germline, CDR1 MGHRA and CDR2 YSYEKL. The CDR3 length is 15 residues.

This chain links TRBV27 with TRBJ2-7; D is uncertain. The V and J ends lost 6 bases and 1 base respectively, with 10 bases between them. CDR1 is MNHEY, CDR2 SMNVEV, per germline (reference sequence). The CDR3 extends over 13 amino acids. For the CDR3, the DNA is TGTGCCAGCAGACGCGACTTTTCCTACGAGCAGTACTTC. It is translated as CASRRDFSYEQYF.

V is TRBV7-9 and J is TRBJ1-4; 9 bases agree with TRBD1. Germline trimming cut 3 bases from V and 7 bases from J; bases unmatched to any gene: 9. CDR1 is SEHNR, CDR2 FQNEAQ, per germline (reference sequence). CDR3 length: 16 amino acids. CDR3: CASSFFEGQGSEKLFF. Written as DNA, the CDR3 is TGTGCCAGCAGCTTTTTTGAGGGACAGGGAAGTGAAAAACTGTTTTTT.

The chain uses TRBV27 and TRBJ1-1; 7 positions agree with TRBD1. CDR3 length: 16 amino acids. V lost 6 bases and J lost 0; bases outside the gene matches: 10. Germline assignment: CDR1 MNHEY and CDR2 SMNVEV (reference sequence). The CDR3 DNA reads TGTGCCAGCAGCGACGACAGGGTCGTCATGAACACTGAAGCTTTCTTT. Residues: CASSDDRVVMNTEAFF.

CDR3 in DNA: TGCAGCGTTGCACAGGGTTGGGACACCGGGGAGCTGTTTTTT. Encoded protein: CSVAQGWDTGELFF. The chain is built from TRBV29-1 and TRBJ2-2, with D perhaps matching TRBD1 (6 bases). Trimming removed 4 bases from V and 3 bases from J, with 12 bases in between. Germline values: CDR1 SQVTM, CDR2 ANQGSEA. The CDR3 has 14 amino acids.

The V and J genes are TRBV9 and TRBJ2-5; TRBD2 aligns across 11 bases. This CDR3 contains 20 residues. The germline CDR1 and CDR2 sequences are SGDLS and YYNGEE. After removal of 0 bases from V and 4 bases from J, the junction contained 17 bases not matched to a gene. In DNA form, the CDR3 reads TGTGCCAGCAGCGTAGGAAGAACTAGCGGGGGCCCCGGAGGCGGAGAGACCCAGTACTTC. Its translation: CASSVGRTSGGPGGGETQYF.

The chain has TRBV7-9 and TRBJ2-5, with no clear D. The J call may be incorrect, as the DNA end agrees better with TRBJ2-7. In germline, CDR1 is SEHNR, CDR2 FQNEAQ (reference sequence). This CDR3 spans 13 amino acids. In DNA form, the CDR3 reads TGTGCCAGCAGCTTAACTTCTAGCTACGAGCAGTACTTC. Translated: CASSLTSSYEQYF.

The chain joins TRBV2 to TRBJ2-4; a weak D match, TRBD2 (7 bases). CDR3 size: 14 residues. CDR1 and CDR2 from the germline V gene are SNHLY and FYNNEI. Trimming pared 5 bases from V and 5 bases from J, leaving 13 bases between. CDR3 coding DNA: TGTGCCAGCAGTTCGGAGGGGGGGGAAAACATTCAGTACTTC. It yields the protein CASSSEGGENIQYF.

V usage is TRBV6-5 and J usage is TRBJ2-2; 10 positions match TRBD1. The CDR3 length is 16 residues. V trimming: 3 bases; J trimming: 6 bases; junction bases outside the gene matches: 7. CDR1 and CDR2 (germline): MNHEY, SVGAGI. CDR3 sequence reads: CASSYTATGGPGELFF. The DNA for the CDR3 is TGTGCCAGCAGTTATACAGCGACAGGGGGCCCCGGGGAGCTGTTTTTT.

The J gene is TRBJ1-5, the V gene TRBV12-2; the tabulated D call, TRBD1, remains unverified against the DNA. TRBV12-2 is described as a pseudogene. The CDR3 is 16 amino acids. The chain's CDR3 is CASRPDRVGSNQPQHF. The CDR3 nucleotides are TGTGCAAGTCGCCCAGACAGGGTGGGTAGCAATCAGCCCCAGCATTTT.

The V and J genes are TRBV30 and TRBJ1-4; no clear D. The length of the CDR3 is 12 residues. V dropped 0 bases and J dropped 7 bases, with 6 bases sitting between them. The V gene's germline CDR1 is GTSNPN and CDR2 SVGIG (reference sequence). The CDR3 loop is CAWSVTSEKLFF. For the CDR3, the DNA is TGTGCCTGGAGTGTAACGAGTGAAAAACTGTTTTTT.

This clone came up a few times. This chain links TRBV19 with TRBJ2-6, with D unclear. CDR1 is LNHDA, CDR2 SQIVND, per germline (reference sequence). V was clipped by 6 bases and J by 4 bases, with 10 bases between them. The CDR3 spans 14 residues. CDR3 residues: CASSPILGANVLTF. The DNA for the CDR3 is TGTGCCAGTAGCCCTATCCTCGGGGCCAACGTCCTGACTTTC.